The 14 T cell receptor beta chains presented below share a single source sample, sequenced in a study of shared clonotypes between healthy human individuals. The data were produced by immunoSEQ multiplex PCR, yet TCRdb's version contains in-frame clones alone and is incomplete. The top ten hold less than 15% of the sample, which has fewer than 600,000 clones, 70% to 80% seen once. The sample was PBMCs. The receptor source for this set is a woman aged 40 to 50 in good health. Some clones in this sample may be carry-over from other donors' samples.

This clone came up a few times. The chain has TRBV19 and TRBJ2-3, with TRBD2 identical over 8 bases. With 4 bases clipped from V and 1 base from J, the junction kept 7 bases outside the gene matches. The length of the CDR3 is 16 residues. Looked up from germline, CDR1 is LNHDA and CDR2 is SQIVND (reference sequence). CDR3 protein: CASSRNSGTGTDTQYF. In DNA form, the CDR3 reads TGTGCCAGTAGTAGAAATAGCGGGACGGGCACAGATACGCAGTATTTT.

For this clone: Other DNA sequences from this sample encode an identical CDR3 as well. In DNA form, the CDR3 reads TGTGCCAGCAGCCCATCACGGGATACGCAGTATTTT. This sequence encodes CASSPSRDTQYF. The rearrangement uses TRBV7-2 and TRBJ2-3; no reliable D call. Trimming shortened V by 5 bases and J by 6 bases, and 9 bases separated the two germline ends. Germline V gene sequence: CDR1 SGHTA, CDR2 FQGNSA. The CDR3 is made up of 12 amino acids.

For this clone: This same CDR3 is encoded by further DNA sequences in the sample. The chain uses TRBV6-1 and TRBJ2-7; 7 positions agree with TRBD1. The CDR3 is made up of 13 amino acids. V trimming: 4 bases; J trimming: 4 bases; junction bases outside the gene matches: 4. Germline CDR1 and CDR2: MNHNS and SASEGT. The CDR3 DNA sequence: TGTGCCAGCAGTGGGACAGGTTTTTACGAGCAGTACTTC. It specifies CASSGTGFYEQYF.

This clone was recorded once. The V gene is TRBV18, the J gene TRBJ2-7, with no clear D. Germline CDR1 and CDR2: KGHSH and LQKENI. The CDR3 sequence is 14 residues long. V was shortened by 4 bases and J by 0 bases, with 10 bases between the two germline ends. The CDR3 DNA is TGTGCCAGCTCACAGGCAGGCCACTCCTACGAGCAGTACTTC. This encodes CASSQAGHSYEQYF.

The rearrangement uses TRBV7-9 and TRBJ1-5; weak D call: TRBD1 (6 bases). Germline CDR1 reads SEHNR; CDR2 reads FQNEAQ (reference sequence). The CDR3 is made up of 14 amino acids. The V gene lost 5 bases and the J gene lost 5 bases, with 13 bases spanning the gap. The CDR3 DNA follows: TGTGCCAGCAGCGAAGCAAACAGGGATCAGCCCCAGCATTTT. This sequence encodes CASSEANRDQPQHF.

This rearrangement joins TRBV7-7 to TRBJ2-5; 7 nucleotides match TRBD1. In germline, CDR1 is SSHAT, CDR2 FNYEAQ (reference sequence). After removal of 0 bases from V and 3 bases from J, the junction contained 4 bases not matched to a gene. The CDR3 is 15 residues long. The CDR3 DNA is TGTGCCAGCAGCTTAGCGACAGGGAGAGAAGAGACCCAGTACTTC. This encodes CASSLATGREETQYF.

The chain links TRBV6-1 to TRBJ2-7, with TRBD2 matching 9 bases. V dropped 2 bases and J dropped 5; count of bases not matched to a gene: 7. The CDR3 is made up of 15 amino acids. CDR1 is MNHNS and CDR2 is SASEGT in the germline V gene. The CDR3 region is CASSELSSGSDEQYF. The CDR3 DNA reads TGTGCCAGCAGTGAATTGAGTAGCGGGAGCGACGAGCAGTACTTC.

This chain uses TRBV5-1 with TRBJ2-2; 7 bases agree with TRBD2. The CDR3 is 16 residues long. Germline trimming cut 3 bases from V and 2 bases from J; bases unmatched to any gene: 7. The germline CDR1 and CDR2 sequences are SGHRS and YFSETQ. CDR3 region: CASSSPGLKNTGELFF. The CDR3, as DNA: TGCGCCAGCAGCTCTCCGGGACTAAAAAACACCGGGGAGCTGTTTTTT.

The chain combines TRBV27 with TRBJ1-2; 7 bases agree with TRBD1. CDR3 length: 14 residues. Germline V gene lookup returns CDR1 MNHEY and CDR2 SMNVEV (reference sequence). Trimming at V came to 6 bases and at J to 4 bases, leaving 8 bases not matched to a gene. CDR3: CASRSSGQVYGYTF. CDR3 nucleotides: TGTGCCAGCAGGTCCTCAGGACAGGTCTATGGCTACACCTTC.

In its sample, this clone was seen a few times. The V and J genes are TRBV5-4 and TRBJ1-4; D possibly corresponds to TRBD1 (5 bases). V lost 4 bases and J lost 3, with 10 bases in between. Germline loops: CDR1 SGHNT, CDR2 YYREEE (reference sequence). The CDR3 sequence is 14 residues long. The DNA of the CDR3 is TGTGCCAGCAGCGGGCAGGGAGCTAATGAAAAACTGTTTTTT. Translation gives CASSGQGANEKLFF.

The rearrangement uses TRBV28 and TRBJ2-2; 8 nucleotides agree with TRBD1. Germline V gives CDR1 MDHEN, CDR2 SYDVKM. The CDR3 consists of 14 residues. J was trimmed by 7 bases and V by 4 bases; bases with no gene match: 5. The CDR3 protein is CASSSTGEVGELFF. CDR3 DNA sequence: TGTGCCAGCAGTTCGACAGGGGAGGTCGGGGAGCTGTTTTTT.

This sequence joins TRBV10-1 and TRBJ2-3, with TRBD1 identical over 8 bases. The CDR3 covers 16 residues. After removal of 4 bases from V and 1 base from J, the junction contained 7 bases not matched to a gene. Germline V gene lookup returns CDR1 WNHNN and CDR2 SYGVQD (reference sequence). In DNA, the CDR3 is TGCGCCAGCAGTGTTTCCGGGACAGGTCGCACAGATACGCAGTATTTT. Translated, it gives CASSVSGTGRTDTQYF.

This clone was counted a single time. This chain links TRBV30 with TRBJ2-1, with 10 bases fitting TRBD2. The germline V gene has CDR1 GTSNPN and CDR2 SVGIG (reference sequence). J gave up 16 bases and V 2 bases, and 20 bases lay outside the gene matches. This CDR3 has 16 residues. As DNA, the CDR3 is TGTGCCTGGAGTAGCAAAAGGGAGCGGGAGGGCCAAAGGAGATTCTTC. It encodes CAWSSKREREGQRRFF.

The rearrangement uses TRBV6-4 and TRBJ1-1, with TRBD1 as a possible D gene (5 bases). The CDR3 consists of 11 residues. V was trimmed by 3 bases and J by 10 bases, leaving 9 bases between them. CDR1 is MRHNA and CDR2 is SNTAGT in the germline V gene. The CDR3 region is CASSEGTRAFF. The DNA for the CDR3 is TGTGCCAGCAGTGAGGGGACGAGAGCTTTCTTT.